This TCR beta chain was sequenced for a study of regulatory T cells in long-lasting Graves disease. Time point of the sample: persistent/refractory GD, antithyroid drugs over 5 years with positive TRAb. Isolated PBMC RNA provided the starting material for the TCR library. Combining iRepertoire HTBI primers with Arm-PCR of CDR3 regions, the authors built TCR beta libraries. TCRdb redid the calling of the multiplex PCR reads with MiXCR, one entry per CDR3 protein. The repertoire holds roughly 300,000 distinct CDR3 sequences, with roughly a fifth as singletons. This CDR3 has 16 amino acids. V shed 2 bases and J shed 2 bases, with 13 bases lying between them. Germline assignment: CDR1 SGHVS and CDR2 FQNEAQ.

This receptor was identified in a female donor with Graves disease. The rearrangement joins TRBV7-8 to TRBJ1-5, with D possibly matching TRBD1 (5 bases). The starting material was peripheral blood mononuclear cells (PBMCs), obtained when the disease was refractory, from a patient treated with antithyroid drugs. CDR3 amino acids: CASSLWGDWGNQPQHF. The CDR3 DNA reads TGTGCCAGCAGCTTATGGGGGGACTGGGGCAATCAGCCCCAGCATTTT. Combining the CDR3 with reference TRBV7-8 and TRBJ1-5 gives the whole variable domain GAGVSQSPRYKVAKRGQDVALRCDPISGHVSLFWYQQALGQGPEFLTYFQNEAQLDKSGLPSDRFFAERPEGSVSTLKIQRTQQEDSAVYLCASSLWGDWGNQPQHFGDGTRLSIL.